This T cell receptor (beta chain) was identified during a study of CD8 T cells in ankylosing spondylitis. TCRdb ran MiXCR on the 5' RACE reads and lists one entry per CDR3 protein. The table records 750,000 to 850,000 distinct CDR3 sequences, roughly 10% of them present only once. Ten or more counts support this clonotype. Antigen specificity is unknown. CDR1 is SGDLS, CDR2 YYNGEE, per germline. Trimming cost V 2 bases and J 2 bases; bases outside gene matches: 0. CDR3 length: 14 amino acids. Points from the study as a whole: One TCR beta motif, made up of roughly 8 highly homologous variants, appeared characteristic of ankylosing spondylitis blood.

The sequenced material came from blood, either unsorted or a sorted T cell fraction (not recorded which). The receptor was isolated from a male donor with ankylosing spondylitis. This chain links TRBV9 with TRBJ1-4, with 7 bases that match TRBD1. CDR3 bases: TGTGCCAGCAGCGTGACAGGGACTAATGAAAAACTGTTTTTT. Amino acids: CASSVTGTNEKLFF.